A selection of T cell receptor beta chains follows, all from one sample in a study of shared clonotypes between healthy human individuals. The table came from immunoSEQ multiplex PCR; TCRdb's copy has only in-frame clones and leaves some out. Here the sample spans about 320,000 clones, about nine tenths being singletons. Material: memory CD8+ T cells sorted from blood. The receptor set was obtained from a young man in good health. Both conserved end residues are part of each CDR3. Each record gives: J gene, V gene, D gene, clone size, CDR3 protein, CDR3 DNA. D genes are given only for firm matches. Some rows mark clone size as missing; the rest say once, few, many or name a class of expanded clone.

j_gene: TRBJ2-1; v_gene: TRBV9; d_gene: TRBD2; abundance: -; CDR3aa: CASSPGTSRDEQFF; CDR3nt: TGTGCCAGCAGCCCGGGGACTAGCAGGGATGAGCAGTTCTTC
j_gene: TRBJ2-7; v_gene: TRBV5-1; d_gene: TRBD2; abundance: -; CDR3aa: CASSLRSGTSYSPTEQYF; CDR3nt: TGCGCCAGCAGCTTGAGGTCTGGGACTAGTTACAGTCCTACCGAGCAGTACTTC
j_gene: TRBJ1-2; v_gene: TRBV6-1; d_gene: -; abundance: -; CDR3aa: CASSEGLTWHTF; CDR3nt: TGTGCCAGCAGTGAAGGATTGACTTGGCACACCTTC
j_gene: TRBJ2-5; v_gene: TRBV18; d_gene: -; abundance: -; CDR3aa: CASSPPQETQYF; CDR3nt: TGTGCCAGCTCACCACCGCAGGAGACCCAGTACTTC
j_gene: TRBJ2-1; v_gene: TRBV9; d_gene: TRBD2; abundance: -; CDR3aa: CASSLRLAEDNEQFF; CDR3nt: TGTGCCAGCAGCCTCCGTCTAGCGGAGGACAATGAGCAGTTCTTC
j_gene: TRBJ1-5; v_gene: TRBV4-1; d_gene: -; abundance: few; CDR3aa: CASSLGHSNQPQHF; CDR3nt: TGCGCCAGCAGCCTGGGACATAGCAATCAGCCCCAGCATTTT
j_gene: TRBJ1-4; v_gene: TRBV4-1; d_gene: -; abundance: -; CDR3aa: CASSQEERATNEKLFF; CDR3nt: TGCGCCAGCAGCCAAGAGGAACGGGCGACTAATGAAAAACTGTTTTTT
j_gene: TRBJ2-5; v_gene: TRBV7-8; d_gene: TRBD1; abundance: once; CDR3aa: CASSQGTGVETQYF; CDR3nt: TGTGCCAGCAGCCAGGGGACAGGGGTTGAGACCCAGTACTTC
j_gene: TRBJ2-7; v_gene: TRBV7-9; d_gene: -; abundance: once; CDR3aa: CASSPRDGTYEQYF; CDR3nt: TGTGCCAGCAGCCCCCGGGACGGAACCTACGAGCAGTACTTC
j_gene: TRBJ1-1; v_gene: TRBV5-6; d_gene: TRBD1; abundance: once; CDR3aa: CASSLTGGTEAFF; CDR3nt: TGTGCCAGCAGCTTGACAGGGGGGACTGAAGCTTTCTTT
j_gene: TRBJ1-2; v_gene: TRBV4-1; d_gene: -; abundance: -; CDR3aa: CASSQAQDRYGYTF; CDR3nt: TGCGCCAGCAGCCAAGCCCAGGACAGATATGGCTACACCTTC
j_gene: TRBJ2-3; v_gene: TRBV5-6; d_gene: TRBD2; abundance: -; CDR3aa: CASSPQGSGGTDTQYF; CDR3nt: TGTGCCAGCAGCCCGCAGGGTAGCGGGGGCACAGATACGCAGTATTTT
j_gene: TRBJ1-2; v_gene: TRBV10-3; d_gene: -; abundance: -; CDR3aa: CAISDGRGGMNYGYTF; CDR3nt: TGTGCCATCAGTGACGGCAGGGGCGGTATGAACTATGGCTACACCTTC
j_gene: TRBJ2-1; v_gene: TRBV5-1; d_gene: -; abundance: -; CDR3aa: CASSWTTVIYNEQFF; CDR3nt: TGCGCCAGCAGCTGGACGACAGTGATCTACAATGAGCAGTTCTTC
j_gene: TRBJ1-2; v_gene: TRBV27; d_gene: -; abundance: -; CDR3aa: CASSLGILGYTF; CDR3nt: TGTGCCAGCAGTTTAGGTATTCTGGGCTACACCTTC
j_gene: TRBJ2-7; v_gene: TRBV27; d_gene: TRBD2; abundance: -; CDR3aa: CASSPQTSGSEQYF; CDR3nt: TGTGCCAGCAGTCCCCAGACTAGCGGGAGCGAGCAGTACTTC
j_gene: TRBJ2-1; v_gene: TRBV7-9; d_gene: TRBD1; abundance: -; CDR3aa: CASSLTRGSSYNEQFF; CDR3nt: TGTGCCAGCAGCTTAACCAGGGGGTCCTCCTACAATGAGCAGTTCTTC